Listed below are T cell receptor beta chains from one sample, sequenced in a study of blood T cell repertoires in COVID-19. Produced via immunoSEQ multiplex PCR; TCRdb's table is partial and in-frame only. Here the sample spans about 250,000 clones, 87% being singletons. Sequencing input: peripheral blood. The origin of the receptors is a young man with active or convalescent COVID-19. Each CDR3 is given with its conserved first and last residue. The D gene is left open where the match is weak. Clone size is given for some rows only: seen once, a few or many times, or a class if the clone is expanded.

cdr3_length	v_call	j_call	d_call	clone_size	cdr3_aa
14	TRBV11-3	TRBJ2-1	.	.	CASSLMGRNNEQFF
16	TRBV7-3	TRBJ2-3	TRBD2	.	CASSPGGARSTDTQYF
17	TRBV18	TRBJ1-5	TRBD1	.	CASSDRDREGVNQPQHF
14	TRBV11-2	TRBJ1-1	TRBD1	few	CASSRTGGSAEAFF
13	TRBV19	TRBJ2-5	.	.	CASKPAYQETQYF
15	TRBV9	TRBJ1-4	.	.	CASSPPGGADEKLFF
14	TRBV28	TRBJ1-6	TRBD1	.	CASRGQGASSPLHF
16	TRBV7-2	TRBJ2-4	.	.	CASSKNRDSAKNIQYF
13	TRBV19	TRBJ1-5	TRBD1	.	CASSDRGQQPQHF
16	TRBV7-2	TRBJ2-4	TRBD2	.	CASSLKGGASRNIQYF
12	TRBV30	TRBJ2-1	.	.	CAWTPPRNEQFF
15	TRBV29-1	TRBJ2-3	TRBD2	once	CSVEGSGSSTDTQYF
19	TRBV23-1	TRBJ2-3	TRBD2	.	CASSQSRTSGRRTTDTQYF
15	TRBV27	TRBJ2-5	TRBD2	.	CASSDPGLAGVTQYF
13	TRBV12-3/TRBV12-4	TRBJ2-7	.	.	CASSPPGPYEQYF
17	TRBV3-1/TRBV3-2	TRBJ1-4	.	.	CASSLLTAFATNEKLFF
14	TRBV2	TRBJ2-6	.	.	CASQVATGANVLTF
14	TRBV18	TRBJ1-5	.	.	CASSGTVINQPQHF
12	TRBV28	TRBJ2-7	.	.	CASRTGSGEQYF
14	TRBV6-2/TRBV6-3	TRBJ2-1	.	.	CASSYSRFYNEQFF
14	TRBV11-3	TRBJ1-1	.	.	CASSLGGTNTEAFF
14	TRBV5-1	TRBJ1-1	.	.	CASSLAPLNTEAFF
13	TRBV3-1/TRBV3-2	TRBJ1-6	.	.	CASSRVRDSPLHF
16	TRBV6-5	TRBJ2-1	TRBD2	.	CASSSVAGGIYNEQFF
15	TRBV5-6	TRBJ2-2	.	once	CASSLPRGSTGELFF
15	TRBV18	TRBJ2-1	TRBD1	.	CASSPTGGVYNEQFF
14	TRBV29-1	TRBJ1-2	.	.	CSVEDRGAGYGYTF
10	TRBV10-3	TRBJ1-2	.	.	CAIKSEGYTF
14	TRBV27	TRBJ2-5	TRBD2	.	CASSLAGVLETQYF
12	TRBV6-6	TRBJ1-5	.	.	CASSLVDQPQHF
14	TRBV9	TRBJ2-7	TRBD2	.	CASSGLAGAYEQYF
13	TRBV30	TRBJ1-4	.	.	CAWKGAGGEKLFF
13	TRBV9	TRBJ1-2	.	.	CASSLTGSEGYTF
14	TRBV4-3	TRBJ2-7	TRBD1	.	CASSYRDRSYEQYF
14	TRBV13	TRBJ2-3	.	.	CASRLGQSTDTQYF
13	TRBV18	TRBJ1-1	.	.	CASSPGMNTEAFF
12	TRBV6-2/TRBV6-3	TRBJ1-2	.	.	CASSLRQFTYTF
12	TRBV6-5	TRBJ2-7	.	.	CASSHRMTPWYF
14	TRBV5-3	TRBJ1-6	.	few	CARSLARAYSPLHF
13	TRBV2	TRBJ2-7	.	.	CASSTSGSYEQYF
17	TRBV18	TRBJ2-1	.	once	CASSPSVHSGSYNEQFF
16	TRBV6-2/TRBV6-3	TRBJ2-7	TRBD1	.	CASSYSRDRGSYEQYF
15	TRBV4-3	TRBJ2-7	TRBD2	.	CASSQGLADTYEQYF
16	TRBV25-1	TRBJ2-1	TRBD2	.	CASSARTSGFWNEQFF
14	TRBV5-4	TRBJ1-2	.	.	CASSLDSGNYGYTF
15	TRBV4-3	TRBJ2-3	.	.	CASSQDRGGSDTQYF
15	TRBV6-5	TRBJ2-7	.	once	CASSYSFDRTYEQYF
12	TRBV30	TRBJ2-7	TRBD1	once	CAGGTGVTGQYF
14	TRBV7-9	TRBJ2-3	.	.	CASNMVAGTDTQYF
19	TRBV7-9	TRBJ1-6	.	.	CASSLALSHLRGYNSPLHF
14	TRBV2	TRBJ1-5	.	.	CASRFSYSNQPQHF
16	TRBV11-2	TRBJ1-2	TRBD1	.	CASSLGSPGQGYGYTF